The 29 T cell receptor beta chains below come from one sample, sequenced in a study of tissue T cells after allogeneic stem cell transplantation. The time point is: mouse harvest day 7 after allogeneic transplant. Tail vein injection delivered 10^7 T-cell-depleted bone marrow cells and 10^6 splenic CD5+ T cells. Clones were sequenced by immunoSEQ multiplex PCR, and TCRdb holds only the in-frame ones, with some missing. The table lists several thousand clones, more than 40% of them singletons. Sequenced: gut tissue. The receptors shown here come from a female BALB/c mouse given C57BL/6 T cells with graft-versus-host disease after an allogeneic hematopoietic cell transplant.

With respect to this clone: Here the gene names and germline are mouse. The missing CDR3 end, 1 residue past where the read stops, is filled in from the germline J gene. The chain links TRBV26 to TRBJ2-7, with 11 bases lining up with TRBD2. Germline CDR1 is KGHPV and CDR2 is FQNQEV (reference sequence). The CDR3 is 14 residues long. With V trimmed by 4 bases and J by 4 bases, 3 bases remained unmatched. The CDR3 is CASSPRTGGYEQYF. The DNA read from the CDR3 is TGTGCCAGCAGTCCACGGACTGGGGGGTATGAACAGTAC.

This clone has only a few counts. Mouse gene names and germline throughout. The CDR3 loop is CSSSRDWGNQDTQYF. The CDR3 DNA, read in part, is TGCTCCAGCAGTCGGGACTGGGGGAACCAAGACACCCAGTAC. The chain links TRBV23 to TRBJ2-5; TRBD2 was called by the table and not checked on the DNA. The missing CDR3 end, 1 residue past where the read stops, is filled in from the germline J gene. There are 15 residues in the CDR3. Germline V gives CDR1 KGHTA, CDR2 FQNQQP.

About this clone itself: Germline and genes: mouse. The read finishes 1 residue shy of the CDR3 end, and the germline J gene is used to complete it. J is TRBJ1-1 and V is TRBV13-2, with TRBD1 matching 7 bases. CDR3 size: 13 residues. Trimming took 0 bases from V and 4 from J; bases not matched to a gene: 0. CDR1 and CDR2 from the germline V gene are NNHNN and SYGAGS (reference sequence). The sequenced CDR3 bases are TGTGCCAGCGGTGATGGACAGGGCACAGAAGTCTTC. Its translation: CASGDGQGTEVF. The entire CDR3 protein is CASGDGQGTEVFF.

About this clone itself: All gene names here are mouse names. The read terminates 1 residue before the CDR3 end, so the remaining end is supplied by the germline J gene. The rearrangement joins TRBV3 to TRBJ2-4; 12 bases align to TRBD2. The CDR3 is 15 residues long. Looked up from germline, CDR1 is SNHLY and CDR2 is FYNGKV (reference sequence). V lost 4 bases and J lost 5; bases outside the gene matches: 4. The CDR3 DNA, read in part, is TGTGCCAGCAGCTCGGACTGGGGGGGAGGAAACACCTTGTAC. This encodes CASSSDWGGGNTLY. The whole CDR3 region reads CASSSDWGGGNTLYF.

By proportion, this clone is medium-sized. Gene names are the mouse ones. The read stops 1 residue short of the end of the CDR3; the missing end is completed from the germline J gene. The chain links TRBV3 to TRBJ2-7; 13 bases are a match to TRBD2. The J segment lost 7 bases and the V segment lost 6 bases, leaving 6 bases of the junction unmatched. Germline V gene lookup returns CDR1 SNHLY and CDR2 FYNGKV (reference sequence). The CDR3 runs to 14 residues. CDR3 bases read: TGTGCCAGCAGACGGACTGGGGGGGCGTCGGAACAGTAC. Its translation is CASRRTGGASEQY. The whole CDR3 reads CASRRTGGASEQYF.

This clone was seen a handful of times. The germline and genes are mouse ones. The read is 1 residue too short to cover the CDR3 end, so that end is filled in from the germline J gene. The chain has TRBV31 and TRBJ2-5, with TRBD1 matching 9 bases. CDR3 length: 12 residues. Germline V gives CDR1 GKSSPN, CDR2 SITVG. The trim removed 3 bases at V and 11 bases at J, leaving 6 bases unmatched. CDR3 sequence: CAWSQTGGGQYF. The sequenced CDR3 bases are TGTGCCTGGAGCCAGACAGGGGGAGGCCAGTAC.

This clone was detected only a few times. The genes are named according to mouse. The read ends 1 residue early relative to the CDR3; the germline J gene fills the gap. The V and J genes are TRBV26 and TRBJ1-3; 8 bases are shared with TRBD1. CDR1 and CDR2 (germline): KGHPV, FQNQEV (reference sequence). CDR3 length: 14 amino acids. With V trimmed by 4 bases and J by 2 bases, 1 base remained unmatched. The chain's CDR3 is CASSPDRAGNTLYF. Partial CDR3 DNA: TGTGCCAGCAGTCCGGACAGGGCTGGAAATACGCTCTAT. Variable domain in full (rest from reference TRBV26 and TRBJ1-3): NSKVIQTPRYLVKGQGQKAKMRCIPEKGHPVVFWYQQNKNNEFKFLINFQNQEVLQQIDMTEKRFSAECPSNSPCSLEIQSSEAGDSALYLCASSPDRAGNTLYFGEGSRLIVV.

By sample fraction, this clone is medium-sized. Gene names and germline refer to mouse. Coverage ceases 1 residue before the CDR3 finishes, and the germline J gene fills in the end. V and J are TRBV26 and TRBJ1-2; D possibly corresponds to TRBD1 (6 bases). The CDR3 runs to 14 residues. Germline loops: CDR1 KGHPV, CDR2 FQNQEV (reference sequence). The V and J ends lost 2 bases and 1 base respectively, with 8 bases between them. The CDR3 sequence is CASSLADRNSDYTF. Incomplete CDR3 DNA: TGTGCCAGCAGTCTGGCGGACAGAAACTCCGACTACACC.

With regard to this clone: Each gene name is a mouse one. The CDR3 extends 1 residue past the end of the read, so its final part is completed from the germline J gene. The chain links TRBV26 to TRBJ2-3, with D perhaps matching TRBD1 (5 bases). This CDR3 has 13 residues. V was cut by 3 bases and J by 3 bases, with 7 bases left in between. In germline, CDR1 is KGHPV, CDR2 FQNQEV (reference sequence). Incomplete CDR3 DNA: TGTGCCAGCAGTCTAGGGGTCGCAGAAACGCTGTAT. Translating it yields CASSLGVAETLY. Given in full, the CDR3 is CASSLGVAETLYF.

By frequency in the sample, this clone is large (0.1 to 1%). Here the gene names and germline are mouse. From the germline J gene comes the end of the CDR3, since the read stops 1 residue before it. V and J are TRBV12-1 and TRBJ1-2; D is unclear. The length of the CDR3 is 12 residues. V was clipped by 1 base and J by 2 bases, with 4 bases between them. The germline CDR1 and CDR2 sequences are SGHSN and HYEKVE. The CDR3 loop reads CASSLGNSDYTF. CDR3 DNA, as far as it was read: TGTGCCAGCTCTCTGGGGAACTCCGACTACACC.

About this clone: The gene names here belong to mouse. The observed sequence ends 1 residue before the CDR3 terminus, with the missing tail filled in from the germline J gene. The V gene is TRBV12-2, the J gene TRBJ1-6, with a tentative D call TRBD1 (5 bases). TRBJ1-6 belongs to the ORF category, with a function that is uncertain. The germline V gene encodes CDR1 SGHLS and CDR2 HYDKME. V shed 4 bases and J shed 3 bases, with 6 bases lying between them. CDR3 length: 13 residues. The CDR3 spells CASSGDYNSPLYF. The part of the CDR3 DNA that was read is TGTGCCAGCTCAGGGGACTATAATTCGCCCCTCTAC.

This clone showed up just a few times. Gene names and germline refer to mouse. The read is 1 residue too short to cover the CDR3 end, so that end is filled in from the germline J gene. This sample also contains other DNA sequences that code for the same CDR3. The J gene is TRBJ1-6, the V gene TRBV26; D is unclear. TRBJ1-6 carries the ORF label, with uncertain function. Germline CDR1 and CDR2: KGHPV and FQNQEV (reference sequence). The ends were cut back, 3 bases at V and 0 bases at J, with 3 bases in the middle. The CDR3 runs to 14 residues. The CDR3 loop is CASSLSSYNSPLYF. The CDR3 bases that were read are TGTGCCAGCAGTCTAAGTTCCTATAATTCGCCCCTCTAC.

A note on this clone: Mouse gene names and germline throughout. Sequencing ends 1 residue short of the CDR3 end; the germline J gene provides the rest. The V and J genes are TRBV26 and TRBJ1-1, with a tentative D call TRBD1 (6 bases). The CDR3 is 12 amino acids. Germline V CDR1 and CDR2: KGHPV, FQNQEV (reference sequence). V lost 6 bases, J lost 5 bases, and 10 bases lay in between. CDR3 DNA (partial): TGTGCCAGCAGCCTGGACAGAACAGAAGTCTTC. Translated, it gives CASSLDRTEVF. The full CDR3 protein reads CASSLDRTEVFF.

Details on this clone: Gene names and germline refer to mouse. The CDR3 goes on 1 residue after the read ends, and that part is filled in from the germline J gene. The rearrangement uses TRBV19 and TRBJ2-1, with TRBD2 identical over 9 bases. The V segment lost 5 bases and the J segment 5 bases; nucleotides outside the gene matches: 8. The CDR3 contains 15 residues. CDR1 is FNHDT and CDR2 is SITEND in the germline V gene (reference sequence). CDR3 residues: CASSPLLGGNAEQFF. The CDR3 DNA, read in part, is TGTGCCAGCAGCCCTCTACTGGGGGGCAATGCTGAGCAGTTC. Drawing the rest from reference TRBV19 and TRBJ2-1, the complete variable domain is GGIITQTPKFLIGQEGQKLTLKCQQNFNHDTMYWYRQDSGKGLRLIYYSITENDLQKGDLSEGYDASREKKSSFSLTVTSAQKNEMAVFLCASSPLLGGNAEQFFGPGTRLTVL.

About this clone: The gene names here belong to mouse. The CDR3 is cut off 1 residue early in the read; its end comes from the germline J gene. The chain couples TRBV12-1 to TRBJ2-5; 8 bases line up with TRBD2. The junction had 2 bases not matched to a gene; V was cut back by 1 base and J by 6 bases. This CDR3 contains 13 residues. The germline gives CDR1 SGHSN, CDR2 HYEKVE. Incomplete CDR3 DNA: TGTGCCAGCTCTCTGGGGGGGGCGGACACCCAGTAC. Its protein is CASSLGGADTQY. The entire CDR3 is CASSLGGADTQYF. Variable domain in full (rest from reference TRBV12-1 and TRBJ2-5): DSGVVQSPRHIIKEKGGRSVLTCIPISGHSNVVWYQQTLGKELKFLIQHYEKVERDKGFLPSRFSVQQFDDYHSEMNMSALELEDSAMYFCASSLGGADTQYFGPGTRLLVL.

This clone came up a few times. Genes and germline come from the mouse. The sequence runs out 1 residue before the end of the CDR3; the remainder is reconstructed from the germline J gene. The V and J genes are TRBV13-2 and TRBJ2-7; D possibly corresponds to TRBD2 (5 bases). There are 14 residues in the CDR3. From germline, CDR1 is NNHNN and CDR2 SYGAGS (reference sequence). V lost 0 bases, J lost 4 bases, and 11 bases lay in between. The CDR3 region is CASGDEAWVYEQYF. CDR3 DNA (partial): TGTGCCAGCGGTGATGAGGCCTGGGTGTATGAACAGTAC.

Note on this clone: All gene names here are mouse names. The sequence runs out 1 residue before the end of the CDR3; the remainder is reconstructed from the germline J gene. The chain couples TRBV13-3 to TRBJ2-7; 11 bases are a match to TRBD2. Trimming removed 5 bases from V and 0 bases from J; junction bases left unmatched: 4. This CDR3 comprises 15 residues. Germline CDR1 NNHDY, CDR2 SYVADS. The CDR3 protein is CASRGDWGLSYEQYF. CDR3 bases read: TGTGCCAGCAGAGGGGACTGGGGGCTCTCCTATGAACAGTAC.

As to this clone: Gene names refer to mouse genes. The DNA read from the CDR3 is TGTGCCAGCAGTCTGTGGACAATTAACCAAGACACCCAGTAC. Amino acids: CASSLWTINQDTQY. The whole CDR3 is CASSLWTINQDTQYF. The V call is TRBV26, the J call TRBJ2-5, with D possibly matching TRBD1 (5 bases). Read coverage stops 1 residue before the CDR3 terminus; the germline J gene supplies the remainder. V was pared by 1 base and J by 0 bases, with 8 bases between. Germline V CDR1 and CDR2: KGHPV, FQNQEV (reference sequence). The length of the CDR3 is 15 residues.

With regard to this clone: The gene symbols are mouse symbols. The read ends 1 residue before the CDR3 terminus; that terminus is restored from the germline J gene. V is TRBV20 and J is TRBJ2-7; D possibly corresponds to TRBD2 (6 bases). V lost 4 bases, J lost 7 bases, and 17 bases lay in between. The germline gives CDR1 GFQATS, CDR2 STVNSAI. This CDR3 is built from 13 residues. The CDR3 DNA, read in part, is TGTGGTGCTACAGACTGGAGCCGGGGCGAACAGTAC. Translation gives CGATDWSRGEQY. From start to end, the CDR3 is CGATDWSRGEQYF.

This clone was recorded a few times. Mouse gene names and germline throughout. The read comes to an end 1 residue before the CDR3 does, leaving the germline J gene to fill in the end. Other DNA sequences in the same sample also yield this CDR3. V is TRBV12-1 and J is TRBJ2-1; 7 bases match TRBD2. Trimming cost V 6 bases and J 4 bases; bases outside gene matches: 2. The CDR3 contains 12 residues. Germline V lookup: CDR1 SGHSN, CDR2 HYEKVE. The CDR3 region is CASRLGYAEQFF. The CDR3 DNA, read in part, is TGTGCCAGCCGACTGGGTTATGCTGAGCAGTTC.

This clone was seen a few times. The gene names here belong to mouse. The DNA ends 1 residue before the CDR3 does, and the rest of the CDR3 is filled in from the germline J gene. The chain combines TRBV31 with TRBJ2-7; TRBD2 matches 7 bases. This CDR3 region has 12 residues. With 0 bases clipped from V and 4 bases from J, the junction kept 0 bases outside the gene matches. Germline loops: CDR1 GKSSPN, CDR2 SITVG. The chain's CDR3 is CAWSLGGYEQYF. Partial CDR3 DNA: TGTGCCTGGAGTCTGGGGGGGTATGAACAGTAC.

About this clone: Gene names follow the mouse nomenclature. The CDR3 extends 1 residue past the end of the read, so its final part is completed from the germline J gene. The chain joins TRBV3 to TRBJ1-6; the match to TRBD1 covers 7 bases. TRBJ1-6 qualifies as an ORF whose function is uncertain. The germline V gene has CDR1 SNHLY and CDR2 FYNGKV (reference sequence). Losses at the gene ends were 5 bases for V and 6 bases for J; bases not matched to a gene: 1. The CDR3 is 13 residues long. This CDR3 reads CASSRDSNSPLYF. The CDR3 DNA, read in part, is TGTGCCAGCAGCCGGGACAGTAATTCGCCCCTCTAC.

With regard to this clone: The junction does not match germline at one end; this may be a read error. The genes are named according to mouse. The observed sequence ends 1 residue before the CDR3 terminus, with the missing tail filled in from the germline J gene. The rearrangement joins TRBV13-3 to TRBJ2-7; 9 nucleotides align to TRBD1. There are 14 residues in the CDR3. Germline loops: CDR1 NNHDY, CDR2 SYVADS. The CDR3 DNA, read in part, is TGTGCCAGCGGTGATCGGGGGACAGGGATTGAACAGTAC. Encoded protein: CASGDRGTGIEQY. The whole CDR3 region reads CASGDRGTGIEQYF.

Regarding this clone: Genes and germline are mouse. Read sequence stops 1 residue before the CDR3 end, and the germline J gene provides the missing end. The chain joins TRBV23 to TRBJ2-7; the tabulated D call, TRBD2, remains unverified against the DNA. The CDR3 is 13 amino acids. CDR1 and CDR2 (germline): KGHTA, FQNQQP. The CDR3 bases that were read are TGCTCCAGCAGGCGAGGGGGGGCGGGGGAACAGTAC. Its translation is CSSRRGGAGEQY. Given in full, the CDR3 is CSSRRGGAGEQYF.

A word on this clone: These gene names are mouse names. The sequence runs out 1 residue before the end of the CDR3; the remainder is reconstructed from the germline J gene. The chain uses TRBV12-1 and TRBJ2-7; TRBD2 aligns across 8 bases. Trimming removed 0 bases from V and 6 bases from J; junction bases left unmatched: 3. CDR1 and CDR2 from the germline V gene are SGHSN and HYEKVE. The CDR3 covers 13 residues. The covered CDR3 bases are TGTGCCAGCTCTCTCGTTGGGGGGGTTGAACAGTAC. This translates into CASSLVGGVEQY. The full CDR3 sequence reads CASSLVGGVEQYF.

This clone was picked up one time. Gene names and germline match the mouse. The sequenced fragment ends 1 residue before the CDR3 boundary, so the rest is inferred from the germline J gene. The rearrangement links TRBV26 to TRBJ1-3; TRBD1 might be the D (5 bases). Trimming took off 2 bases at V and 4 bases at J, with 9 bases between the two ends. Germline CDR1 KGHPV, CDR2 FQNQEV (reference sequence). CDR3 length: 14 residues. The CDR3 DNA, read in part, is TGTGCCAGCAGTCTGAACAGGAGGGGAAATACGCTCTAT. As protein: CASSLNRRGNTLY. The full CDR3 protein reads CASSLNRRGNTLYF.

Worth noting for this clone: The gene names given are mouse names. With the read ending 1 residue before the CDR3 end, the germline J gene is used to fill in that end. The V and J genes are TRBV2 and TRBJ2-4; D unresolved. CDR1 is LGHNA and CDR2 is YSYQKL in the germline V gene. The V end lost 2 bases, the J end lost 0 bases, and 15 bases lay between the germline ends. The CDR3 is 17 residues long. The covered CDR3 bases are TGTGCCAGCAGCCAAAAGGGCGGGCGGGGTAGTCAAAACACCTTGTAC. It yields the protein CASSQKGGRGSQNTLY. The complete CDR3 reads CASSQKGGRGSQNTLYF.

About this clone itself: Gene names and germline refer to mouse. From the germline J gene comes the end of the CDR3, since the read stops 1 residue before it. The rearrangement uses TRBV26 and TRBJ2-7; 10 bases map to TRBD2. Germline V CDR1 and CDR2: KGHPV, FQNQEV (reference sequence). With V trimmed by 5 bases and J by 4 bases, 2 bases remained unmatched. The CDR3 is 13 residues long. The CDR3 bases that were read are TGTGCCAGCAGTGGGGACTGGGGTTATGAACAGTAC. Its translation: CASSGDWGYEQY. From start to end, the CDR3 is CASSGDWGYEQYF.

The sample holds a few counts of this clone. Here the gene names and germline are mouse. The CDR3 goes on 1 residue after the read ends, and that part is filled in from the germline J gene. J is TRBJ2-2 and V is TRBV31, with D possibly matching TRBD1 (6 bases). V gave up 0 bases and J gave up 2 bases, with 10 bases separating them. Germline CDR1 GKSSPN, CDR2 SITVG. This CDR3 is built from 15 residues. CDR3 DNA, as far as it was read: TGTGCCTGGAGTCTTGAAAGGGGGAACACCGGGCAGCTCTAC. Amino acids: CAWSLERGNTGQLY. The complete CDR3 protein is CAWSLERGNTGQLYF.